This record concerns one TCR beta chain sequence. Its cognate antigen is unknown. Time point in this sample: patch test 2, 6 weeks after DPC sensitization. Documented treatment: therapeutic diphenylcyclopropenone sensitization with weekly scalp DPC. The CDR3 loop spans 16 amino acids. V lost 3 bases, J lost 4 bases, and 18 bases lay in between. Germline lookup yields CDR1 LNHDA and CDR2 SQIVND (reference sequence). The sample is drawn from a study of human T cells and chemical hapten exposure. Study-wide findings and caveats: Controls formed significantly fewer large CDR3 similarity clusters than expanded TCRs did.

TCRdb redid the calling of the RACE reads with MiXCR, one entry per CDR3 protein. The table lists about 84,000 distinct CDR3 sequences, 8.5% to 12% of them singletons. J is TRBJ2-5 and V is TRBV19, with D maybe TRBD2 (6 bases). The TCR was taken from a woman aged 50 to 60 with alopecia areata. Some clones in this sample may be carry-over from other donors' samples. Sequenced here: whole blood, sampled in connection with sensitization to the hapten diphenylcyclopropenone (DPC). CDR3 in DNA: TGTGCCAGTAGTATGGGGAGTAGCGGAGTAGGAGAGACCCAGTACTTC. Translated: CASSMGSSGVGETQYF.